These 16 T cell receptor beta chains share one sample of origin, sequenced in a study of cytomegalovirus exposure and HLA in healthy donors. PCR was performed using 60 Vbeta and 13 Jbeta primers. Profiling relied on immunoSEQ multiplex PCR, and the TCRdb table lists in-frame clones only, not all of them. The sample consists of some 130,000 clones, 76% of them appearing once. The sample consisted of PBMCs. Every receptor here comes from a man aged 35 to 55 in good health and CMV-seronegative.

The genes are TRBV2 and TRBJ1-4; D gene uncertain. The CDR3 contains 12 residues. V was cut by 4 bases and J by 8 bases, with 8 bases left in between. CDR1 is SNHLY, CDR2 FYNNEI, per germline. In DNA form, the CDR3 reads TGTGCCAGCAGTGCGTTTTCGGAAAAACTGTTTTTT. As protein: CASSAFSEKLFF.

V and J are TRBV27 and TRBJ2-2; 7 nucleotides align to TRBD2. Unmatched junction bases numbered 11, after V lost 3 bases and J lost 7 bases. Germline CDR1 MNHEY, CDR2 SMNVEV (reference sequence). The CDR3 loop spans 16 amino acids. CDR3 amino acids: CASSFSAGELVGELFF. Here the CDR3 DNA reads TGTGCCAGCAGTTTTTCGGCGGGAGAATTGGTCGGGGAGCTGTTTTTT.

This chain joins TRBV30 and TRBJ2-7; possible D gene TRBD2, 5 bases. Trimming took 0 bases from V and 7 from J, leaving 13 bases between them. Germline loops: CDR1 GTSNPN, CDR2 SVGIG (reference sequence). The CDR3 runs 13 residues. The CDR3 nucleotides read TGTGCCTGGAGTGTACTTCGTGGGAGTGAGCAGTACTTC. This encodes CAWSVLRGSEQYF.

The genes are TRBV29-1 and TRBJ2-3; TRBD2 matches at 9 bases. V shed 8 bases, J shed 5 bases, and the junction held 11 bases outside the gene matches. The CDR3 runs to 14 residues. Per the germline V gene, CDR1 is SQVTM and CDR2 is ANQGSEA. The CDR3, as DNA: TGCAGCTCCTTAGGGGTAGCGGGGGTAGATACGCAGTATTTT. Translation: CSSLGVAGVDTQYF.

The sample holds a few counts of this clone. The chain carries TRBV2 and TRBJ2-2; possibly TRBD1 for D (5 bases). The length of the CDR3 is 15 residues. The germline CDR1 and CDR2 sequences are SNHLY and FYNNEI. Deletions cut 1 base from V and 2 bases from J, with 8 bases between. The CDR3 sequence: CASSEGTLNTGELFF. The CDR3 DNA follows: TGTGCCAGCAGTGAAGGGACACTAAACACCGGGGAGCTGTTTTTT.

V and J are TRBV29-1 and TRBJ1-4, with TRBD1 as a possible D gene (5 bases). Trimming stripped 4 bases from V and 7 bases from J, with 13 bases between. The CDR3 is made up of 13 amino acids. Germline-derived CDR1 and CDR2 are SQVTM and ANQGSEA. CDR3 residues: CSVGWGGSEKLFF. In nucleotides, the CDR3 is TGCAGCGTTGGGTGGGGGGGGAGTGAAAAACTGTTTTTT.

The chain employs TRBV4-3 and TRBJ1-2; D is perhaps TRBD1 (5 bases). The CDR3 contains 16 residues. The germline V and J ends were trimmed by 1 base and 3 bases, with 15 bases remaining between them. The germline gives CDR1 LGHNA, CDR2 YSLEER. CDR3 sequence reads: CASSQGSTGNYYGYTF. The CDR3 DNA follows: TGCGCCAGCAGCCAAGGGTCTACAGGAAATTACTATGGCTACACCTTC.

The V and J genes are TRBV28 and TRBJ2-7; 10 bases match TRBD1. The CDR3 has 14 residues. Trimming removed 6 bases from V and 2 bases from J; junction bases left unmatched: 4. The germline gives CDR1 MDHEN, CDR2 SYDVKM. The CDR3 protein is CASRGQGETYEQYF. In DNA form, the CDR3 reads TGTGCCAGCAGAGGACAGGGGGAGACCTACGAGCAGTACTTC.

DNA for the CDR3: TGTGCCAGCAGCTTGGGACTAGCGGGTAGACAAGAGACCCAGTACTTC. This encodes CASSLGLAGRQETQYF. The rearrangement joins TRBV7-2 to TRBJ2-5; the match to TRBD2 covers 12 bases. The CDR3 covers 16 residues. The junction had 4 bases not matched to a gene; V was cut back by 3 bases and J by 2 bases. The V gene's germline CDR1 is SGHTA and CDR2 FQGNSA.

This clone was seen only a few times. The V and J genes are TRBV30 and TRBJ2-1, with D possibly matching TRBD1 (5 bases). Germline lookup yields CDR1 GTSNPN and CDR2 SVGIG (reference sequence). Trimming took 0 bases from V and 2 from J, leaving 11 bases between them. The CDR3 contains 15 residues. The CDR3 DNA reads TGTGCCTGGAGTGTAAGGGGATTTCCCTACAATGAGCAGTTCTTC. Amino acid sequence: CAWSVRGFPYNEQFF.

As regards this clone: Sequence at one end of the junction differs from germline and may be a read error. The gene calls are TRBV27 and TRBJ1-1; the D is unclear. CDR1 MNHEY and CDR2 SMNVEV come from the germline V gene (reference sequence). The CDR3 covers 14 residues. The DNA for the CDR3 is TGTACCAGCAGTTTATCGCGCTTGAACACTGAAGCTTTCTTT. Its translation is CTSSLSRLNTEAFF.

The CDR3 nucleotides are TGTGCCAGCAGCCTCCAGGTGGGGCTGACACGGGAGCTGTTTTTT. Translating gives CASSLQVGLTRELFF. This sequence joins TRBV11-2 and TRBJ2-2, with a possible D match to TRBD1 (5 bases). Between the trimmed V and J ends, which lost 5 bases and 9 bases, there was a span of 19 bases. Germline loops: CDR1 SGHAT, CDR2 FQNNGV. The CDR3 spans 15 residues.

The table lists this clone with a few counts. J is TRBJ2-7 and V is TRBV6-1, with a possible D match to TRBD1 (5 bases). Germline V CDR1 and CDR2: MNHNS, SASEGT. CDR3 size: 13 residues. V lost 4 bases and J 5 bases, leaving 12 bases between the germline ends. For the CDR3, the DNA is TGTGCCAGCAGTGCGACAGTGCTAGACGAGCAGTACTTC. Protein sequence: CASSATVLDEQYF.

The chain joins TRBV6-5 to TRBJ2-7, with 10 bases fitting TRBD1. Germline trimming cut 6 bases from V and 3 bases from J; bases unmatched to any gene: 5. CDR1 and CDR2 from the germline V gene are MNHEY and SVGAGI. The CDR3 spans 14 residues. The CDR3 loop is CASSRDRGLYEQYF. CDR3 sequence (DNA): TGTGCCAGCAGCCGGGACAGGGGTCTCTACGAGCAGTACTTC.

The V gene is TRBV7-6, the J gene TRBJ1-5, with 10 bases matching TRBD1. Unmatched junction bases numbered 4, after V lost 3 bases and J lost 2 bases. CDR3 length: 16 residues. Germline CDR1 reads SGHVS; CDR2 reads FNYEAQ. The CDR3 DNA follows: TGTGCCAGCAGCTTGAGGACAGGGGGGGGCAATCAGCCCCAGCATTTT. Its protein product is CASSLRTGGGNQPQHF.

The chain joins TRBV27 to TRBJ1-2; 8 nucleotides line up with TRBD1. CDR1 and CDR2 (germline): MNHEY, SMNVEV (reference sequence). The CDR3 loop spans 18 amino acids. V lost 4 bases to trimming and J lost 5 bases; unmatched junction nucleotides: 18. CDR3 nucleotides: TGTGCCAGCAGTTCATCCGGACAGGGAAGGTTTGATTGGTATGGCTACACCTTC. This encodes CASSSSGQGRFDWYGYTF.